These 10 T cell receptor beta chains were sequenced from one sample in a study of blood T cell repertoires in COVID-19 (dated by TCRdb to 2018 to 2021). Library preparation employed the immunoSEQ multiplex PCR assay. TCRdb mirrors the immuneACCESS table, restricted to in-frame sequences. Some clones are absent from its copies; in checked studies, under half trace to an unresolved V gene, and the reason for the others is unknown. Present in this sample are about 52,000 clones, roughly 86% of which were seen just once. The biggest ten clones account for roughly 10% of the sample. The material sequenced was peripheral blood. The origin of the receptors is a man older than 75 with active or convalescent COVID-19.

CDR3 residues: CASSRAGGTNEQFF. As DNA, the CDR3 is TGTGCCAGCAGTAGGGCGGGGGGCACCAATGAGCAGTTCTTC. V usage is TRBV27 and J usage is TRBJ2-1; TRBD2 agrees at 8 bases. Trimming cost V 5 bases and J 6 bases; bases outside gene matches: 6. The CDR3 extends over 14 amino acids. Germline CDR1 reads MNHEY; CDR2 reads SMNVEV (reference sequence).

The rearrangement uses TRBV3-1 (or the pseudogene TRBV3-2) and TRBJ2-1; D is perhaps TRBD1 (6 bases). In germline, CDR1 is LGHDT, CDR2 YNNKEL (reference sequence). V was shortened by 5 bases and J by 7 bases, with 18 bases between the two germline ends. The CDR3 is made up of 15 amino acids. The CDR3, as DNA: TGTGCCAGCAGCTCCGGGACAAGGAGGATGAATGAGCAGTTCTTC. Translation: CASSSGTRRMNEQFF.

This sequence joins TRBV3-1 (or the pseudogene TRBV3-2) and TRBJ1-6; maybe TRBD1 (6 bases). V gave up 0 bases and J gave up 15 bases, with 12 bases separating them. Germline CDR1 LGHDT, CDR2 YNNKEL (reference sequence). The length of the CDR3 is 13 residues. The CDR3 DNA reads TGTGCCAGCAGCCAAGAGTTGGCCAGGGGCCTCCACTTT. The encoded protein is CASSQELARGLHF.

The rearrangement uses TRBV6-2 or TRBV6-3 and TRBJ2-3; 8 nucleotides match TRBD2. The CDR3 length is 15 residues. The germline gives CDR1 MNHEY, CDR2 SVGEGT. The V gene end was trimmed by 7 bases and the J gene end by 2 bases; junction bases not matched to a gene: 8. This CDR3 is CASTPGREVTDTQYF. The CDR3 DNA follows: TGTGCCAGCACCCCGGGGCGGGAGGTCACAGATACGCAGTATTTT.

The rearrangement joins TRBV2 to TRBJ2-7, with no clear D. Looked up from germline, CDR1 is SNHLY and CDR2 is FYNNEI. The V and J ends lost 2 bases and 1 base respectively, with 9 bases between them. CDR3 length equals 14 residues. CDR3 region: CASSESFRSYEQYF. The CDR3 DNA is TGTGCCAGCAGTGAAAGTTTCAGATCCTACGAGCAGTACTTC.

The chain uses TRBV7-9 and TRBJ1-6; 9 nucleotides match TRBD1. This CDR3 is 16 amino acids long. Germline CDR1 SEHNR, CDR2 FQNEAQ (reference sequence). The trim removed 5 bases at V and 9 bases at J, leaving 11 bases unmatched. The chain's CDR3 is CASSDLRTGVFSPLHF. CDR3 in DNA: TGTGCCAGCAGCGACCTCAGGACAGGGGTTTTTTCACCCCTCCACTTT.

V is TRBV30 and J is TRBJ1-3, with a tentative D call TRBD1 (5 bases). V was shortened by 2 bases and J by 5 bases, with 16 bases between the two germline ends. Germline CDR1 GTSNPN, CDR2 SVGIG (reference sequence). This CDR3 is 15 amino acids long. The CDR3 coding sequence is TGTGCCTGGAGTAAGGGAGGGCAGGGTCGAAACACCATATATTTT. Encoded protein: CAWSKGGQGRNTIYF. The complete variable domain, with remaining parts taken from reference TRBV30 and TRBJ1-3, reads SQTIHQWPATLVQPVGSPLSLECTVEGTSNPNLYWYRQAAGRGLQLLFYSVGIGQISSEVPQNLSASRPQDRQFILSSKKLLLSDSGFYLCAWSKGGQGRNTIYFGEGSWLTVV.

The rearrangement joins TRBV27 to TRBJ2-7; weak D call: TRBD1 (7 bases). This CDR3 is 14 amino acids long. Germline V gene lookup returns CDR1 MNHEY and CDR2 SMNVEV (reference sequence). Trimming stripped 6 bases from V and 3 bases from J, with 15 bases between. CDR3 residues: CASSPTGRFYEQYF. Here the CDR3 DNA reads TGTGCCAGCAGCCCGACAGGGAGGTTCTACGAGCAGTACTTC.

The chain employs TRBV18 and TRBJ2-7; the match to TRBD1 covers 8 bases. Germline assignment: CDR1 KGHSH and CDR2 LQKENI. The CDR3 has 17 amino acids. J lost 2 bases, V lost 0 bases, and 9 bases had no gene match. Here the CDR3 DNA reads TGTGCCAGCTCACCACCGGGGATTGGGACAGGCACCTACGAGCAGTACTTC. It codes for CASSPPGIGTGTYEQYF.

This clone was seen once. The CDR3 DNA is TGTGCCAGCAGTTACGAGGTGAACTATGGCTACACCTTC. As protein: CASSYEVNYGYTF. The chain carries TRBV6-5 and TRBJ1-2; D is ambiguous. This CDR3 spans 13 amino acids. Germline V gives CDR1 MNHEY, CDR2 SVGAGI. V lost 2 bases and J 2 bases, leaving 6 bases between the germline ends.